This passage covers 9 T cell receptor beta chains from one sample sequenced in a study of cytomegalovirus exposure and HLA in healthy donors. The data were produced by immunoSEQ multiplex PCR, yet TCRdb's version contains in-frame clones alone and is incomplete. The sample lists roughly 59,000 clones, 80% to 95% occurring once. The specimen sequenced was PBMCs. Receptors originate from a man younger than 30 in good health and CMV-seropositive.

This chain links TRBV5-1 with TRBJ2-7; 9 positions agree with TRBD2. V dropped 1 base and J dropped 7; count of bases not matched to a gene: 18. This CDR3 has 18 residues. Germline CDR1 is SGHRS and CDR2 is YFSETQ. This CDR3 is CASSLTRLAAVLETEQYF. The CDR3 region has the DNA TGCGCCAGCAGCTTGACCCGACTAGCGGCTGTGCTTGAGACGGAGCAGTACTTC.

The CDR3 loop reads CASSPGGVRTGELFF. The CDR3 DNA is TGTGCCAGCAGCCCCGGGGGGGTGAGGACCGGGGAGCTGTTTTTT. J is TRBJ2-2 and V is TRBV7-6; 8 bases align to TRBD2. Germline V gives CDR1 SGHVS, CDR2 FNYEAQ. The CDR3 covers 15 residues. The V and J ends lost 5 bases and 5 bases, in that order; junction bases with no gene match: 7.

V gene TRBV29-1 combines with J gene TRBJ2-3; perhaps TRBD1 as D (5 bases). The ends were cut back, 2 bases at V and 4 bases at J, with 10 bases in the middle. Looked up from germline, CDR1 is SQVTM and CDR2 is ANQGSEA. The CDR3 runs 13 residues. The chain's CDR3 is CSVEPQGADTQYF. The CDR3 DNA sequence: TGCAGCGTTGAACCCCAGGGCGCAGATACGCAGTATTTT.

The CDR3 nucleotides read TGTGCCAGCAGCTTAAGGGACAAAGCTTTCTTT. It specifies CASSLRDKAFF. The chain employs TRBV11-2 and TRBJ1-1; maybe TRBD1 (6 bases). V lost 2 bases and J lost 9, with 7 bases in between. This CDR3 has 11 amino acids. From germline, CDR1 is SGHAT and CDR2 FQNNGV.

This sequence joins TRBV11-1 and TRBJ1-1; weak D call: TRBD1 (5 bases). V was shortened by 2 bases and J by 1 base, with 8 bases between the two germline ends. This CDR3 is 14 amino acids long. The germline V gene has CDR1 SGHAT and CDR2 FQDESV (reference sequence). In nucleotides, the CDR3 is TGTGCCAGCAGCTTAATAGGGGAGAACACTGAAGCTTTCTTT. Amino acid sequence: CASSLIGENTEAFF.

CDR3 region: CASSVGSGRAQETQYF. The CDR3 DNA reads as TGTGCCAGCAGCGTAGGCAGCGGGAGGGCCCAAGAGACCCAGTACTTC. The rearrangement uses TRBV9 and TRBJ2-5; the match to TRBD2 covers 10 bases. From germline, CDR1 is SGDLS and CDR2 YYNGEE. The ends lost 0 bases at V and 1 base at J; junction bases unmatched: 3. The CDR3 contains 16 residues.

The genes are TRBV27 and TRBJ1-2; D might be TRBD1 (5 bases). The CDR3 has 13 residues. Trimming stripped 4 bases from V and 6 bases from J, with 12 bases between. Germline values: CDR1 MNHEY, CDR2 SMNVEV (reference sequence). For the CDR3, the DNA is TGTGCCAGCAGTTCATATACAGGCAATGGCTACACCTTC. It specifies CASSSYTGNGYTF.

The genes are TRBV2 and TRBJ2-3; 8 nucleotides match TRBD2. V lost 4 bases to trimming and J lost 1 base; unmatched junction nucleotides: 4. Looked up from germline, CDR1 is SNHLY and CDR2 is FYNNEI. The CDR3 extends over 15 amino acids. CDR3 in amino acids: CASSVPRGGTDTQYF. CDR3 sequence (DNA): TGTGCCAGCAGTGTACCGCGGGGGGGCACAGATACGCAGTATTTT.

The chain employs TRBV7-2 and TRBJ2-7, with a tentative D call TRBD1 (5 bases). The CDR3 has 11 residues. Trimming pared 5 bases from V and 6 bases from J, leaving 8 bases between. The germline V gene has CDR1 SGHTA and CDR2 FQGNSA. CDR3 sequence (DNA): TGTGCCAGCAGCGCGGACACCGAGCAGTACTTC. Protein sequence: CASSADTEQYF. The complete variable domain, with remaining parts taken from reference TRBV7-2 and TRBJ2-7, reads GAGVSQSPSNKVTEKGKDVELRCDPISGHTALYWYRQSLGQGLEFLIYFQGNSAPDKSGLPSDRFSAERTGGSVSTLTIQRTQQEDSAVYLCASSADTEQYFGPGTRLTVT.